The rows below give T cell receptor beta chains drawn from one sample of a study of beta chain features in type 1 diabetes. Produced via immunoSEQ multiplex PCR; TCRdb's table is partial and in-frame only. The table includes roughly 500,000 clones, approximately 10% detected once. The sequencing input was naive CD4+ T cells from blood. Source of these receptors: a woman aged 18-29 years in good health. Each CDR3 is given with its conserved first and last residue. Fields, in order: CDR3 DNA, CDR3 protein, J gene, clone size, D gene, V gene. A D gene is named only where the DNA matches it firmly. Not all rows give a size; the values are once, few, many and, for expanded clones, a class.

CDR3nt: TGCGCCAGCGAAGATGGGAGGGGGTTTAATGAGCAGTTCTTC
CDR3aa: CASEDGRGFNEQFF
j_gene: TRBJ2-1
abundance: .
d_gene: .
v_gene: TRBV5-1

CDR3nt: TGCGCCAGCAGCCAAGATCTTTTGTCCAAGCGGAACTACAATGAGCAGTTCTTC
CDR3aa: CASSQDLLSKRNYNEQFF
j_gene: TRBJ2-1
abundance: few
d_gene: .
v_gene: TRBV4-3

CDR3nt: TGTGCCAGCAGCTCCAGGACTAGCGGGGACAATGAGCAGTTCTTC
CDR3aa: CASSSRTSGDNEQFF
j_gene: TRBJ2-1
abundance: .
d_gene: TRBD2
v_gene: TRBV11-1

CDR3nt: TGTGCCAGCAGTACAGGGGCTGGAAACACCATATATTTT
CDR3aa: CASSTGAGNTIYF
j_gene: TRBJ1-3
abundance: many
d_gene: TRBD1
v_gene: TRBV28

CDR3nt: TGTGCCAGCAGTGCATCCGGGACGCGTCAGTACTTC
CDR3aa: CASSASGTRQYF
j_gene: TRBJ2-4
abundance: .
d_gene: .
v_gene: TRBV28

CDR3nt: TGTGCCAGCAGCCAATCAGCAGGGAGCGGGTCTGAGCAGTTCTTC
CDR3aa: CASSQSAGSGSEQFF
j_gene: TRBJ2-1
abundance: few
d_gene: .
v_gene: TRBV16

CDR3nt: TGTGCTAGCACGGACAGGGTCCGGGAGACCCAGTACTTC
CDR3aa: CASTDRVRETQYF
j_gene: TRBJ2-5
abundance: .
d_gene: TRBD1
v_gene: TRBV7-7

CDR3nt: TGTGCCAGCAGGTCCGATACGCAGTATTTT
CDR3aa: CASRSDTQYF
j_gene: TRBJ2-3
abundance: few
d_gene: .
v_gene: TRBV7-9

CDR3nt: TGCGCCAGCAGCTTTACCGACAGCCGCAATCAGCCCCAGCATTTT
CDR3aa: CASSFTDSRNQPQHF
j_gene: TRBJ1-5
abundance: .
d_gene: .
v_gene: TRBV5-1

CDR3nt: TGTGCCTGGGACCGGGGGGCGGTGAGATTC
CDR3aa: CAWDRGAVRF
j_gene: TRBJ1-2
abundance: few
d_gene: .
v_gene: TRBV30

CDR3nt: TGTGCCAGCAGTGGGTCGTGGACTGAGCAGTTCTTC
CDR3aa: CASSGSWTEQFF
j_gene: TRBJ2-1
abundance: .
d_gene: .
v_gene: TRBV28

CDR3nt: TGTGCCAGCAGTCCTTATATCCAAGAGACCCAGTACTTC
CDR3aa: CASSPYIQETQYF
j_gene: TRBJ2-5
abundance: .
d_gene: .
v_gene: TRBV7-2

CDR3nt: TGTGCCAGTAGTATGTGGGCGCAAGAGACCCAGTACTTC
CDR3aa: CASSMWAQETQYF
j_gene: TRBJ2-5
abundance: few
d_gene: .
v_gene: TRBV19

CDR3nt: TGTGCCGGAGACAGGGGGAAGAGCACTGAAGCTTTCTTT
CDR3aa: CAGDRGKSTEAFF
j_gene: TRBJ1-1
abundance: .
d_gene: TRBD1
v_gene: TRBV30

CDR3nt: TGTGCCAGCAGCCTCGGACAGGCCTCTGGAAACACCATATATTTT
CDR3aa: CASSLGQASGNTIYF
j_gene: TRBJ1-3
abundance: .
d_gene: TRBD1
v_gene: TRBV7-9

CDR3nt: TGCGCCAGCAGCCAAGATTCTGGGGTCGGAAACACCATATATTTT
CDR3aa: CASSQDSGVGNTIYF
j_gene: TRBJ1-3
abundance: .
d_gene: .
v_gene: TRBV4-3

CDR3nt: TGCAGCGGGCAAGCCACATCGAACACTGAAGCTTTCTTT
CDR3aa: CSGQATSNTEAFF
j_gene: TRBJ1-1
abundance: few
d_gene: .
v_gene: TRBV29-1

CDR3nt: TGTGCCAGCAGTACGGACGGCCGGGGGGCCAACGTCCTGACTTTC
CDR3aa: CASSTDGRGANVLTF
j_gene: TRBJ2-6
abundance: few
d_gene: .
v_gene: TRBV6-6

CDR3nt: TGTGCCAGCAGCGACCGGGACTCATACAATGAGCAGTTCTTC
CDR3aa: CASSDRDSYNEQFF
j_gene: TRBJ2-1
abundance: few
d_gene: .
v_gene: TRBV7-9

CDR3nt: TGTGCCAGCTCACGCAAACAAGAACTGTTGAACACTGAAGCTTTCTTT
CDR3aa: CASSRKQELLNTEAFF
j_gene: TRBJ1-1
abundance: few
d_gene: .
v_gene: TRBV18

CDR3nt: TGTGCCAGCAGCCCGGGACTTCAAGAGACCCAGTACTTC
CDR3aa: CASSPGLQETQYF
j_gene: TRBJ2-5
abundance: .
d_gene: .
v_gene: TRBV5-4

CDR3nt: TGTGCCAGCAGCTTCCCTAAGACAGGGGCGGGTACAGATACGCAGTATTTT
CDR3aa: CASSFPKTGAGTDTQYF
j_gene: TRBJ2-3
abundance: few
d_gene: TRBD1
v_gene: TRBV7-2

CDR3nt: TGTGCCAGCAGCACAAGCCGGCGCCCTTACAATGAGCAGTTCTTC
CDR3aa: CASSTSRRPYNEQFF
j_gene: TRBJ2-1
abundance: few
d_gene: .
v_gene: TRBV9

CDR3nt: TGTGCCAGCAGCCCATTCAGTGCCGGCACAGATACGCAGTATTTT
CDR3aa: CASSPFSAGTDTQYF
j_gene: TRBJ2-3
abundance: few
d_gene: .
v_gene: TRBV9

CDR3nt: TGTGCCAGCAGCTTAGAGCGACAGGGGAACACTGAAGCTTTCTTT
CDR3aa: CASSLERQGNTEAFF
j_gene: TRBJ1-1
abundance: few
d_gene: TRBD1
v_gene: TRBV7-9

CDR3nt: TGCAGCGTTGAATCCGGGGGCGTAGATACGCAGTATTTT
CDR3aa: CSVESGGVDTQYF
j_gene: TRBJ2-3
abundance: few
d_gene: .
v_gene: TRBV29-1

CDR3nt: TGTGCCAGCTCACCGGACAGGGAACTAGGCGAAAAACTGTTTTTT
CDR3aa: CASSPDRELGEKLFF
j_gene: TRBJ1-4
abundance: .
d_gene: TRBD1
v_gene: TRBV18

CDR3nt: TGCAGCGTTGACGATAGTTCGGACAGTGTGTACACCTTC
CDR3aa: CSVDDSSDSVYTF
j_gene: TRBJ1-2
abundance: .
d_gene: .
v_gene: TRBV29-1

CDR3nt: TGTGCCAGCAGCTCACGGACCGGGCGTACCGGGGAGCTGTTTTTT
CDR3aa: CASSSRTGRTGELFF
j_gene: TRBJ2-2
abundance: .
d_gene: .
v_gene: TRBV7-2

CDR3nt: TGTGCCAGCAGTTACTCGACGGGTGAGCAGTTCTTC
CDR3aa: CASSYSTGEQFF
j_gene: TRBJ2-1
abundance: few
d_gene: .
v_gene: TRBV6-6

CDR3nt: TGTGCCTACCGCGGACAGCATACTGATAACTATGGCTACACCTTC
CDR3aa: CAYRGQHTDNYGYTF
j_gene: TRBJ1-2
abundance: .
d_gene: .
v_gene: TRBV30

CDR3nt: TGCGCCAGCAGCCAAGATGAATTAGCGGGAGACCCTGAGCAGTTCTTC
CDR3aa: CASSQDELAGDPEQFF
j_gene: TRBJ2-1
abundance: few
d_gene: TRBD2
v_gene: TRBV4-3

CDR3nt: TGTGCCAGCAGTTACCCGGGACAGGGGAGGAATCAGCCCCAGCATTTT
CDR3aa: CASSYPGQGRNQPQHF
j_gene: TRBJ1-5
abundance: few
d_gene: TRBD1
v_gene: TRBV6-6

CDR3nt: TGTGCCATCAGTGATTGGGACAGTGACACAGATACGCAGTATTTT
CDR3aa: CAISDWDSDTDTQYF
j_gene: TRBJ2-3
abundance: few
d_gene: TRBD1
v_gene: TRBV10-3

CDR3nt: TGTGCCAGCAGTGGAGTGAGAGGACTAGCCAAAAACATTCAGTACTTC
CDR3aa: CASSGVRGLAKNIQYF
j_gene: TRBJ2-4
abundance: .
d_gene: .
v_gene: TRBV2

CDR3nt: TGTGCCAGCAGCACCGGGACAGGGGCATACAATGAGCAGTTCTTC
CDR3aa: CASSTGTGAYNEQFF
j_gene: TRBJ2-1
abundance: .
d_gene: TRBD1
v_gene: TRBV7-8

CDR3nt: TGTGCCATCAGTGAGCTTTCTGTGGGTAACAATGAGCAGTTCTTC
CDR3aa: CAISELSVGNNEQFF
j_gene: TRBJ2-1
abundance: once
d_gene: .
v_gene: TRBV10-3

CDR3nt: TGTGCCAGCAGGACTAGCGGGGCCTCTGCCTACAATGAGCAGTTCTTC
CDR3aa: CASRTSGASAYNEQFF
j_gene: TRBJ2-1
abundance: few
d_gene: TRBD2
v_gene: TRBV4-2

CDR3nt: TGTGCCAGCAGCCCGACAGGGTCATATCAGCCCCAGCATTTT
CDR3aa: CASSPTGSYQPQHF
j_gene: TRBJ1-5
abundance: few
d_gene: TRBD1
v_gene: TRBV7-9

CDR3nt: TGTGCCAGCAGCACCGGGACAGATACGCAGTATTTT
CDR3aa: CASSTGTDTQYF
j_gene: TRBJ2-3
abundance: .
d_gene: .
v_gene: TRBV2

CDR3nt: TGTGCCATCAGTTCACAGGACTATGAGCAGTTCTTC
CDR3aa: CAISSQDYEQFF
j_gene: TRBJ2-1
abundance: few
d_gene: .
v_gene: TRBV10-3

CDR3nt: TGTGCCAGCAGCTTGGCGGGGTCCCAGTACTTC
CDR3aa: CASSLAGSQYF
j_gene: TRBJ2-5
abundance: few
d_gene: .
v_gene: TRBV5-4

CDR3nt: TGTGCCAGCAGTGACGCCCTATGGAAAAACTACGAGCAGTACTTC
CDR3aa: CASSDALWKNYEQYF
j_gene: TRBJ2-7
abundance: .
d_gene: .
v_gene: TRBV2

CDR3nt: TGTGCCAGCAGCGGCATAAGAAACTATGGCTACACCTTC
CDR3aa: CASSGIRNYGYTF
j_gene: TRBJ1-2
abundance: .
d_gene: .
v_gene: TRBV9

CDR3nt: TGTGCCTGGAGCCCGAGGGGGACCCAGGGCTACACCTTC
CDR3aa: CAWSPRGTQGYTF
j_gene: TRBJ1-2
abundance: few
d_gene: .
v_gene: TRBV30

CDR3nt: TGCGGCTCGGGACAGGTTAGGGCCCAGTACTTC
CDR3aa: CGSGQVRAQYF
j_gene: TRBJ2-5
abundance: .
d_gene: TRBD1
v_gene: TRBV6-5

CDR3nt: TGTGCCAGCAGCTTGAATGCAGGGTCGGACATTCAGTACTTC
CDR3aa: CASSLNAGSDIQYF
j_gene: TRBJ2-4
abundance: .
d_gene: .
v_gene: TRBV5-6

CDR3nt: TGTGCCAGCAGTGAGAGCAGACGCACTGAAGCTTTCTTT
CDR3aa: CASSESRRTEAFF
j_gene: TRBJ1-1
abundance: .
d_gene: .
v_gene: TRBV25-1

CDR3nt: TGTGCCAGCAGCTTGGCACAGGGAATTAATTCACCCCTCCACTTT
CDR3aa: CASSLAQGINSPLHF
j_gene: TRBJ1-6
abundance: few
d_gene: .
v_gene: TRBV7-3

CDR3nt: TGTGCCAGCAGTGAAGCCGGACAAAGGGATCAGTACTTC
CDR3aa: CASSEAGQRDQYF
j_gene: TRBJ2-4
abundance: few
d_gene: .
v_gene: TRBV2

CDR3nt: TGTGCCAGCAGCCTCGACGACGTACAAGAGACCCAGTACTTC
CDR3aa: CASSLDDVQETQYF
j_gene: TRBJ2-5
abundance: few
d_gene: .
v_gene: TRBV4-2

CDR3nt: TGTGCCAGCAGTTACTCGGGGACGATAAGGAATGAGCAGTTCTTC
CDR3aa: CASSYSGTIRNEQFF
j_gene: TRBJ2-1
abundance: once
d_gene: .
v_gene: TRBV6-5

CDR3nt: TGTGCCTGGCGGGGACTAGCGGACACCGGGGAGCTGTTTTTT
CDR3aa: CAWRGLADTGELFF
j_gene: TRBJ2-2
abundance: .
d_gene: TRBD2
v_gene: TRBV30

CDR3nt: TGTGCCAGCAGCTTAGAGGTGGGGTTGAGCACAGATACGCAGTATTTT
CDR3aa: CASSLEVGLSTDTQYF
j_gene: TRBJ2-3
abundance: .
d_gene: .
v_gene: TRBV11-2

CDR3nt: TGCGCCAGCAGCCAAGATCGGGCGGGAGCGGATACGCAGTATTTT
CDR3aa: CASSQDRAGADTQYF
j_gene: TRBJ2-3
abundance: few
d_gene: TRBD2
v_gene: TRBV4-1

CDR3nt: TGTGCCAGCAGCTTAGGGCCAGATACGCAGTATTTT
CDR3aa: CASSLGPDTQYF
j_gene: TRBJ2-3
abundance: .
d_gene: .
v_gene: TRBV7-9

CDR3nt: TGTGCCAGCAGCCAAGGGGCCAAGCATGCTTTCTTT
CDR3aa: CASSQGAKHAFF
j_gene: TRBJ1-1
abundance: few
d_gene: .
v_gene: TRBV4-2

CDR3nt: TGCAGCGTAGGTGACAGGGACTATGGCTACACCTTC
CDR3aa: CSVGDRDYGYTF
j_gene: TRBJ1-2
abundance: .
d_gene: TRBD1
v_gene: TRBV29-1

CDR3nt: TGTGCCAGCAGCGAGACAGGGGATCAGCCCCAGCATTTT
CDR3aa: CASSETGDQPQHF
j_gene: TRBJ1-5
abundance: .
d_gene: TRBD1
v_gene: TRBV7-3